Sequencing of this TCR beta chain was carried out in a study of control samples from healthy donors and cancer patients. Per the germline V gene, CDR1 is SQVTM and CDR2 is ANQGSEA. The CDR3 spans 14 residues. V dropped 2 bases and J dropped 4 bases, with 14 bases sitting between them. Data came from immunoSEQ multiplex PCR; TCRdb stores just in-frame clones and leaves some out. This sample has some 130,000 clones; about 95% occur once, and the top ten carry 3.6%. The sequence was obtained from a young man in good health. Sample: blood. V and J are TRBV29-1 and TRBJ2-5; D call uncertain. This chain's CDR3 is CSVELVGDGETQYF. CDR3 DNA: TGCAGCGTTGAACTCGTAGGCGACGGAGAGACCCAGTACTTC.